This T cell receptor (beta chain) derives from a study of T cell responses to AZD1222 COVID-19 vaccine. The protocol was immunoSEQ multiplex PCR, while the TCRdb copy is restricted to in-frame clones and leaves out a portion. The sample consists of 150,000 to 200,000 clones, approximately 90% of them appearing once. As concerns this clone: The antigen is not known.

Study-wide points: Baseline serology detected seropositivity in only six AZD1222 recipients. Samples come after the peak T cell response, not at day 14.

The sequences come from peripheral blood, collected 28 days after the second AZD1222 dose. The sequence came from an adult who received the AZD1222 COVID-19 vaccine.

The CDR3, as DNA: TGCGCCAGCAGTCTCGGGTCGACGGTGGAGCCCCAGCATTTT. Amino acid sequence: CASSLGSTVEPQHF. The chain recombines TRBV23-1 with TRBJ1-5; D call uncertain. TRBV23-1 is reported as an ORF; its role is uncertain. V lost 4 bases to trimming and J lost 8 bases, with 15 bases between them. CDR3 length equals 14 residues.